This record concerns one T cell receptor (beta chain) sequence. No antigen is known for it. The junction departs from germline at one end; a sequencing error may be responsible. These data originate in a study of tumor and adjacent non-tumor tissue in lung cancer (dated by TCRdb to 2017 to 2018). Background for the entire study: The cohort included around eleven adenocarcinoma, 2 squamous cell carcinoma and 1 small cell lung cancer patients. The approximately 15 enrolled patients, of whom 10 were men and 5 were women, were aged about 31 to 76 years and were diagnosed with TNM stage I to III disease. TCRbeta CDR3 sequencing was performed on under 35 paired specimens, with one tumor sample and one normal lung sample collected per patient. The study compared bulk TCRbeta repertoires from lung tumor tissue and matched distant non-tumor lung tissue of some 16 lung cancer patients. A total of some 130,000,000 productive TCRbeta reads were generated by sequencing, corresponding to an average of roughly 4 million reads per sample. Overall study outcomes, separate from this receptor: TCR diversity (inverse Simpson) was significantly higher in tumor than in normal lung tissue (about 400 vs 150, P = 0.0075, Mann-Whitney U test). Significantly higher TCR diversity was found in younger patients, and higher tumor TCR diversity was associated with shorter overall and disease-free survival. The top 100 clones accounted for a significantly larger cumulative portion of the repertoire in normal lung than in tumor tissue. Neither the sequencing platform nor unique molecular identifiers are mentioned in the methods. With only approximately 16 patients in the cohort, the authors noted that larger samples and more detailed clinical data are needed. Peripheral blood was not sequenced, so blood TCRbeta repertoires in these lung cancer patients were not examined.

CDR1 is given as SGHRS and CDR2 as YFSETQ, both from the germline V gene. There are 15 amino acids in the CDR3, from cysteine to phenylalanine inclusive. Only CDR3 DNA is held: 45 bases, read in frame from base 1. Library preparation used multiplex PCR. Sequencing used an Illumina HiSeq 2500. TCRbeta libraries were constructed through three rounds of nested PCR with primers (Table S4) according to protocols adapted from ARM-PCR. PCR products of 200-500 bp were gel-excised and purified with the QIAquick gel extraction kit before sequencing. The study's processing was this. Trimmomatic was used to clean the reads, FLASH was used to merge the reads into complete CDR3 sequences, and MiTCR was used to assign the reads to V(D)J germline segments. VDJtools was used to compute clonal diversity as the inverse Simpson's index. In-frame sequences without a premature stop codon were defined as productive reads. The raw public reads went through TCRdb reprocessing: fastp at Q25, MiXCR clone calling, in-frame beta chains kept. Under each unique CDR3 protein, matching rows form one entry showing the most common genes and DNA. In this record, the V and J calls reflect TCRdb's handling and not the investigators' own analysis. The sample data list 75,000 to 100,000 distinct CDR3 sequences, and about 67% of these were observed just once. Around 16% of the sample belongs to the ten largest clones.

RNA was isolated from bulk unsorted tissue, and RNA quality was assessed with a NanoDrop ND-1000 and an Agilent 2100. Newly diagnosed lung cancer patients without prior chemotherapy who had been admitted for thoracic surgery in China between August and November 2014 were enrolled as donors. Anyone who had undergone radiotherapy or chemotherapy before, or who had another cancer at the same time, was left out of the study. Pieces of surgical tissue measuring about 1-2.1 cm3 were kept in RNAlater solution and stored at -80 degrees C until use. Recombination joined TRBV5-1 with TRBJ2-7; TRBD2 lines up with 7 middle nucleotides. The sample comprised lung tumor tissue. This receptor was identified in a man aged 55 to 70 with non-small cell lung cancer. The CDR3 protein is CAGSPGAGRAYKQYF. The DNA sequence is given as TGCGCCGGCAGCCCTGGCGCGGGGAGGGCCTACAAGCAGTACTTC.